This record looks at one T cell receptor beta chain sequence and its context. The study drew participants aged about 18 to 89 years from approximately 23 US areas. Donors were grouped by their self-reported clinical history. The data are from a study of blood T cell repertoires in COVID-19. The CDR3 is made up of 16 amino acids. The germline V gene encodes CDR1 MNHEY and CDR2 SMNVEV (reference sequence). With 6 bases removed from V and 6 bases from J, the gap between germline ends came to 22 bases. TCRdb keeps only in-frame clones here, not all; method: immunoSEQ multiplex PCR. The sample lists 300,000 to 400,000 clones; roughly 90% were seen once.

Sequenced material: PBMCs or T cells enriched from blood (not recorded which). The receptor was derived from a man aged 55 to 70 who had recovered from COVID-19. The chain links TRBV27 to TRBJ2-3; tentative D call: TRBD2 (6 bases). DNA for the CDR3: TGTGCCAGCAGGGGACTGGGACTCCCGAGGCCGGATACGCAGTATTTT. This sequence encodes CASRGLGLPRPDTQYF.